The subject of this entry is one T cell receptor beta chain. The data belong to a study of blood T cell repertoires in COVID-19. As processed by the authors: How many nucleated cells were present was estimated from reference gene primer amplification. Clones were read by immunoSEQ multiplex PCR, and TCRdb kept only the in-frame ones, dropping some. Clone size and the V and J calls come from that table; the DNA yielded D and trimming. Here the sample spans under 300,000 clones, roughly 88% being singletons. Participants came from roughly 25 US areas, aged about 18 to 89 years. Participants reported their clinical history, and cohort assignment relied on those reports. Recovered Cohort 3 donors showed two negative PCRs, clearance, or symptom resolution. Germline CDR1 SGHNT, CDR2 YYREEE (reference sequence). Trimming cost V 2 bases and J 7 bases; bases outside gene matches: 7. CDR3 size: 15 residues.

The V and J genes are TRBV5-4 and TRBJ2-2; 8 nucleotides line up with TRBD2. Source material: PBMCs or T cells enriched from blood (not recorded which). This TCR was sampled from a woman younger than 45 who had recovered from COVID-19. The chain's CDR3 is CASSFQAGEGGELFF. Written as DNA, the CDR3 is TGTGCCAGCAGCTTTCAAGCGGGAGAGGGCGGGGAGCTGTTTTTT.